This T cell receptor (beta chain) stems from a study of beta chain features in type 1 diabetes. In regard to this clone: The antigen is unknown.

Per donor, one heparinised blood draw averaged roughly 110 mL. Stem cell-like memory, regulatory, central memory and naive CD4+ cells were sorted via CD45RO/CCR7/CD25/CD127/CD95/CD27. Sequenced material consisted of expressed TCRB transcripts (all of the isolated RNA was reverse transcribed). TCRdb's copy holds only in-frame clones and misses some; the assay was immunoSEQ multiplex PCR. The sample contains more than 120,000 clones, more than 9% of which appear only once. General study points: VDJ junctions from type 1 diabetes patients carried fewer insertions and larger deletions. In every one of the four CD4+ subsets, TCRB CDR3s were moderately but significantly shorter in Type 1 diabetes patients.

Germline-derived CDR1 and CDR2 are SGDLS and YYNGEE. This CDR3 contains 15 residues. J was trimmed by 3 bases and V by 4 bases; bases with no gene match: 6. This sequence was found in a young man in good health. J is TRBJ2-1 and V is TRBV9, with 8 bases fitting TRBD1. The specimen was naive CD4+ T cells from blood. The CDR3 bases are TGTGCCAGCAGCTATGACAGGGGAGGCTACAATGAGCAGTTCTTC. Translation gives CASSYDRGGYNEQFF.